The clone carrying this T cell receptor (beta chain) was counted at least ten times. Its antigen is not identified. The germline V gene has CDR1 ENHRY and CDR2 SYGVKD. The CDR3 runs to 15 residues. Trimming left V 4 bases short and J 2 bases short, with 12 bases between. The sample originates from a study of identical twins. Study-level findings and limits: Some out-of-frame alpha sequences were shared by twins, and these showed excess low generation probability. Beta clonotypes that were abundant in cord blood contained fewer insertions, a pattern absent from memory repertoires.

MiXCR was run by TCRdb on the 5' RACE reads, yielding one entry per CDR3 protein. The profile shows 420,000 or so distinct CDR3 sequences, around 18% of them singletons. The clonotype comes from a man over 45 in good health. The chain has TRBV10-3 and TRBJ2-1, with D unresolved. Sequenced input: naive T cells sorted from blood. CDR3 in DNA: TGTGCCATCAGTGGCGGTGTGGTGACCTACAATGAGCAGTTCTTC. It yields the protein CAISGGVVTYNEQFF.